Listed below are T cell receptor beta chains from one sample, sequenced in a study of early T cells in non-severe SARS-CoV-2 infection. TCRdb called the 5' RACE reads again in MiXCR, with one record for every CDR3 protein. The sample includes under 75,000 distinct CDR3 sequences, more than 9.5% of them seen just once. The sequenced material came from whole blood. The receptors were gathered from an adult who was a healthcare worker with PCR-confirmed SARS-CoV-2 infection or an uninfected control (not recorded which). The CDR3 runs from the conserved cysteine through the conserved F or W. A D gene is named only where the DNA matches it firmly. Size values are once, few and many counts, or a class for expanded clones, and some rows have none.

D gene	J gene	V gene	clone size	CDR3 DNA	CDR3 protein
TRBD2	TRBJ2-3	TRBV4-1	-	TGCGCCAGCAGTCCCTCGGCCAGCGGGGGGGCCGATACGCAGTATTTT	CASSPSASGGADTQYF
-	TRBJ2-1	TRBV4-1	few	TGCGCCAGCAGCCGAGGGGACGGAGACAATGAGCAGTTCTTC	CASSRGDGDNEQFF
-	TRBJ2-7	TRBV19	-	TGTGCCAGTAGTAAGGGGGGGCCTGGCATGGCCGAGCAGTACTTC	CASSKGGPGMAEQYF
-	TRBJ2-6	TRBV5-1	-	TGCGCCAGCAGCGGAACCCAGGTCCCTGGGGCCAACGTCCTGACTTTC	CASSGTQVPGANVLTF
-	TRBJ2-1	TRBV5-1	many	TGCGCCAGCAGCTTGCGGGTCGGGCTGGAGCAGTTCTTC	CASSLRVGLEQFF
-	TRBJ2-1	TRBV19	-	TGTGCCAGTAGTATAGCAGCGCGTCTGGCTAACAATGAGCAGTTCTTC	CASSIAARLANNEQFF
-	TRBJ2-7	TRBV11-3	-	TGTGCCAGCAGTTATACTACCGGGACGGCGGCCTACGAGCAGTACTTC	CASSYTTGTAAYEQYF
TRBD1	TRBJ1-5	TRBV6-5	few	TGTGCCAGCAATACACGGGGACAGCTCAATCAGCCCCAGCATTTT	CASNTRGQLNQPQHF
-	TRBJ2-5	TRBV2	many	TGTGCCAGCAACAGGGCTCAAGAGACCCAGTACTTC	CASNRAQETQYF
TRBD2	TRBJ2-2	TRBV7-8	-	TGTGCCAGCAGCTTCTTTCTAGCGGGAGATCGCACCGGGGAGCTGTTTTTT	CASSFFLAGDRTGELFF
-	TRBJ1-5	TRBV3-1	many	TGTGCCAGCAGCCAGAACGGTGCTCCGGAGCCCCAGCATTTT	CASSQNGAPEPQHF
-	TRBJ2-4	TRBV20-1	few	TGCAGTGCTCCTTCCGGGGTAGCCAAAAACATTCAGTACTTC	CSAPSGVAKNIQYF
-	TRBJ2-7	TRBV5-4	few	TGTGCCAGCAGCTTCACAGGGATCAACGAGCAGTACTTC	CASSFTGINEQYF
-	TRBJ2-1	TRBV5-1	many	TGCGCCAGCAGTCCCATCGGGGTGATAGGAAATGAGCAGTTCTTC	CASSPIGVIGNEQFF
-	TRBJ2-3	TRBV9	-	TGTGCCAGCAGCCCCTTCGGCACAGATACGCAGTATTTT	CASSPFGTDTQYF
-	TRBJ1-4	TRBV15	-	TGTGCCACCAGCAGAGATTTGACAGTGTTTTTT	CATSRDLTVFF
-	TRBJ2-7	TRBV28	few	TGTGCCAGCAGTTTACGGGGGAGCCTGGACCGAGGGGAGCAGTACTTC	CASSLRGSLDRGEQYF
-	TRBJ1-5	TRBV20-1	-	TGCAGTGCTACCGGGGGTCAGAATCAGCCCCAGCATTTT	CSATGGQNQPQHF
-	TRBJ2-2	TRBV27	few	TGTGCCAGCCGGACCGGGACCTGGACCGGGGAGCTGTTTTTT	CASRTGTWTGELFF
TRBD1	TRBJ2-4	TRBV11-3	-	TGTGCCAGCAGCCCTGGACAGGGCCTTGCCAAAAACATTCAGTACTTC	CASSPGQGLAKNIQYF
TRBD1	TRBJ2-2	TRBV20-1	-	TGCAGTGCTTCGGACAGGGCATACACCGGGGAGCTGTTTTTT	CSASDRAYTGELFF
TRBD2	TRBJ2-1	TRBV28	few	TGTGCCAGCAAGTCATTAGCGGGGGGATACAATGAGCAGTTCTTC	CASKSLAGGYNEQFF
TRBD1	TRBJ2-1	TRBV24-1	many	TGTGCCACCAGTGATCCAACCCGACAGGGCCGGGGTAATGAGCAGTTCTTC	CATSDPTRQGRGNEQFF
-	TRBJ2-7	TRBV12-3/TRBV12-4	-	TGTGCCAGCAGTTTGGGACCGAGGTACGAGCAGTACTTC	CASSLGPRYEQYF
-	TRBJ1-5	TRBV18	many	TGTGCCAGCTCACTGGCAGATCAGCCCCAGCATTTT	CASSLADQPQHF
TRBD1	TRBJ1-1	TRBV6-2/TRBV6-3	-	TGTGCCAGCAGTTCTGACAGGGTGTATGGAGATGAAGCTTTCTTT	CASSSDRVYGDEAFF
-	TRBJ2-3	TRBV12-3/TRBV12-4	-	TGTGCCAGCAGCTACCTCCTTGGCGGGGGCACAGATACGCAGTATTTT	CASSYLLGGGTDTQYF
TRBD1	TRBJ2-1	TRBV28	once	TGTGCCAGCAGCACGATACAGGGGGCGAATTTCTTC	CASSTIQGANFF
TRBD1	TRBJ2-1	TRBV5-1	many	TGCGCCAGCAGCTTCGTAGGGGGCGCGTCCTACAATGAGCAGTTCTTC	CASSFVGGASYNEQFF
-	TRBJ2-3	TRBV24-1	many	TGTGCCACCAGTGATTTCCTCGAGGGATCTGATGCAGATACGCAGTATTTT	CATSDFLEGSDADTQYF
-	TRBJ2-5	TRBV6-1	-	TGTGCCAGCAGCCAGGCGGGGTACCAAGAGACCCAGTACTTC	CASSQAGYQETQYF
-	TRBJ1-5	TRBV6-1	-	TGTGCCAGCAGTGAGCAGGGGCTCACGCAGCCCCAGCATTTT	CASSEQGLTQPQHF
TRBD2	TRBJ2-7	TRBV12-3/TRBV12-4	few	TGTGCCAGCAGCCAACCCTCGGGACTAGCCCACGAGCAGTACTTC	CASSQPSGLAHEQYF
-	TRBJ2-1	TRBV19	many	TGTGCCAGTACCCCGGGCGGGCGAAGCTCCTACAATGAGCAGTTCTTC	CASTPGGRSSYNEQFF
-	TRBJ2-1	TRBV10-1	few	TGCGCCAGCAGCGACAACGGGACACCTAACAATGAGCAGTTCTTC	CASSDNGTPNNEQFF
TRBD2	TRBJ2-1	TRBV2	few	TGTGCCAGGGGGGGACTAGCTGACAATGAGCAGTTCTTC	CARGGLADNEQFF
-	TRBJ1-5	TRBV28	many	TGTGCCAGCAGTCCACATGTGGGCCATCAGCCCCAGCATTTT	CASSPHVGHQPQHF
-	TRBJ2-1	TRBV7-7	-	TGTGCCAGTTCCCGGCCGCCGGCCGATGAGCAGTTCTTC	CASSRPPADEQFF
-	TRBJ1-3	TRBV21-1	-	TGTGCCAGCAGCAAAGTGGTCCGGACAGCCAGCGGAAACACCATATATTTT	CASSKVVRTASGNTIYF
-	TRBJ2-1	TRBV15	many	TGTGCCACCAGCAGAGATGCCAACAGGTACAATGAGCAGTTCTTC	CATSRDANRYNEQFF
-	TRBJ2-1	TRBV7-9	many	TGTGCCAGCAGCTTAGTCAGCCCTAGCCCATCGGGGGCCTACAATGAGCAGTTCTTC	CASSLVSPSPSGAYNEQFF
-	TRBJ1-5	TRBV5-6	few	TGTGCCAGCAGCTTGGGGGCAGCTAGCAATCAGCCCCAGCATTTT	CASSLGAASNQPQHF
-	TRBJ2-2	TRBV9	many	TGTGCCAGCGCTCGTCCGGTCTACAAGGGGGTACAGAACGCGAACACCGGGGAGCTGTTTTTT	CASARPVYKGVQNANTGELFF
-	TRBJ2-6	TRBV18	many	TGTGCCAGCTCACCACTTTTGATAGGGAGCTCTGGGGCCAACGTCCTGACTTTC	CASSPLLIGSSGANVLTF
TRBD1	TRBJ2-7	TRBV20-1	many	TGCAGTGCTAGTAGAGGGGGCCGGTACGAGCAGTACTTC	CSASRGGRYEQYF
-	TRBJ2-5	TRBV14	many	TGTGCCAGCAGCCAGATACTTCTAAGTTCCCAGTACTTC	CASSQILLSSQYF
-	TRBJ2-1	TRBV29-1	-	TGCAGCGCTGAGGGAACTGTCTCCTACAATGAGCAGTTCTTC	CSAEGTVSYNEQFF
TRBD2	TRBJ2-1	TRBV2	-	TGTGCCAGCAGTCGAGCGGGGCTCAAGTTCTTC	CASSRAGLKFF
-	TRBJ2-7	TRBV6-5	few	TGTGCCAGCAGTTCCCTTAGGGGGGCCGAGGGAGAGCAGTACTTC	CASSSLRGAEGEQYF
TRBD1	TRBJ1-2	TRBV7-6	few	TGTGCCAGCAGCTTAGAAGTTGGTGGACAGGTCTATGGCTACACCTTC	CASSLEVGGQVYGYTF
TRBD1	TRBJ2-1	TRBV29-1	-	TGCAGCGTCGCCGGGACAGGGCGATACAATGAGCAGTTCTTC	CSVAGTGRYNEQFF
-	TRBJ1-2	TRBV9	-	TGTGCCAGCAGCGTGGGGGCGGCGCCCAACTATGGCTACACCTTC	CASSVGAAPNYGYTF
TRBD1	TRBJ1-1	TRBV5-6	few	TGTGCCAGCAGCCCATATGGGACAGGGAACACTGAAGCTTTCTTT	CASSPYGTGNTEAFF
-	TRBJ2-7	TRBV7-3	many	TGTGCCAGCAGCCCTGGACTGAGGTCGGGCGAGCAGTACTTC	CASSPGLRSGEQYF
-	TRBJ2-1	TRBV7-6	many	TGTGCCAGCAGCTTATATTCCAGGACACCTTACAATGAGCAGTTCTTC	CASSLYSRTPYNEQFF
-	TRBJ1-1	TRBV11-3	few	TGTGCCAGCAGCTTAATTTCAGGGAAAGGTGAAGCTTTCTTT	CASSLISGKGEAFF
-	TRBJ2-5	TRBV7-6	many	TGTGCCAGCAGCTTAAGTGTCCGGACCCAGTACTTC	CASSLSVRTQYF
-	TRBJ1-3	TRBV14	many	TGTGCCAGCAGCCTTGGCCGGGACCCTAGAAACACCATATATTTT	CASSLGRDPRNTIYF